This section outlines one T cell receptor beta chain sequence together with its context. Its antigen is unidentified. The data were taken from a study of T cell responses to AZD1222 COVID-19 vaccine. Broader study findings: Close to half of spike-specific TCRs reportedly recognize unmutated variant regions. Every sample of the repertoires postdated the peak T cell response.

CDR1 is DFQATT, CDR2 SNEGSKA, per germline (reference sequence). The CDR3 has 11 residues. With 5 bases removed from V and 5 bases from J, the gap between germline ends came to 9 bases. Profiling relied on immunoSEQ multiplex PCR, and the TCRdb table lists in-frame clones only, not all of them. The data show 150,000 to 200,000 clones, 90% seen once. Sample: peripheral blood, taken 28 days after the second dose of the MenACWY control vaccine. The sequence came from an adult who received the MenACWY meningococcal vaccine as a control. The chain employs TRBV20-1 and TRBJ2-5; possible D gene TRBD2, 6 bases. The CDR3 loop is CSAEGRETQYF. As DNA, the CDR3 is TGCAGTGCTGAGGGGAGGGAGACCCAGTACTTC.